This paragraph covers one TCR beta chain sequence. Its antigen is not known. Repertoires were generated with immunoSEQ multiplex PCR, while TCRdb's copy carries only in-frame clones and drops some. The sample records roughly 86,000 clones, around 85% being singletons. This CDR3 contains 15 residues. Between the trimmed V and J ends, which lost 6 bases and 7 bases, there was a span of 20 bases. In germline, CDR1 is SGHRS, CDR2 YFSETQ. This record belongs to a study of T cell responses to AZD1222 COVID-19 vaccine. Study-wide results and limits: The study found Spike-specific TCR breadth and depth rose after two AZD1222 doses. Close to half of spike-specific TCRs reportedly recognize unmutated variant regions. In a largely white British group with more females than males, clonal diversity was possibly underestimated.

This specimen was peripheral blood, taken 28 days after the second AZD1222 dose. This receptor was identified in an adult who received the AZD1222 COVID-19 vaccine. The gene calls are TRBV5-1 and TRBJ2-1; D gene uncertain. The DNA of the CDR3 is TGCGCCAGCACACTCGGAGTAGCAGGAATAAATGAGCAGTTCTTC. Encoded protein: CASTLGVAGINEQFF. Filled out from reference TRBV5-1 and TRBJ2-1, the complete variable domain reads KAGVTQTPRYLIKTRGQQVTLSCSPISGHRSVSWYQQTPGQGLQFLFEYFSETQRNKGNFPGRFSGRQFSNSRSEMNVSTLELGDSALYLCASTLGVAGINEQFFGPGTRLTVL.